One and the same sample provided the 24 T cell receptor beta chains below, sequenced in a study of blood T cell repertoires in COVID-19. Assay used: immunoSEQ multiplex PCR; TCRdb lists only in-frame clones, some missing. Here the sample spans about 150,000 clones, around 81% being singletons. What was sequenced was peripheral blood. Source of these receptors: a man between 65 and 80 years old who had recovered from COVID-19.

The chain links TRBV4-3 to TRBJ2-5; a possible D gene is TRBD1 (6 bases). Germline CDR1 LGHNA, CDR2 YSLEER. V lost 1 base and J lost 0, with 12 bases in between. The CDR3 totals 16 residues. CDR3: CASSQVGQGHQETQYF. The DNA for the CDR3 is TGCGCCAGCAGCCAAGTCGGCCAGGGGCACCAAGAGACCCAGTACTTC.

This chain links TRBV6-5 with TRBJ2-3; 7 bases agree with TRBD1. Germline CDR1 is MNHEY and CDR2 is SVGAGI. The CDR3 has 13 residues. V trimming: 8 bases; J trimming: 4 bases; junction bases outside the gene matches: 6. In DNA, the CDR3 is TGTGCCAGCCTCGGGCAGGGGGCAGATACGCAGTATTTT. Translating it yields CASLGQGADTQYF.

The chain employs TRBV28 and TRBJ1-1, with 7 bases aligning to TRBD1. The CDR3 loop spans 16 amino acids. Trimming at V came to 5 bases and at J to 3 bases, leaving 12 bases not matched to a gene. Germline V gene sequence: CDR1 MDHEN, CDR2 SYDVKM. The CDR3 protein is CASSTPTEGADTEAFF. CDR3 DNA sequence: TGTGCCAGCAGTACACCCACCGAGGGGGCGGACACTGAAGCTTTCTTT.

The chain combines TRBV6-6 with TRBJ2-7; D possibly corresponds to TRBD1 (5 bases). V was pared by 5 bases and J by 0 bases, with 20 bases between. The CDR3 runs 17 residues. Germline V gives CDR1 MNHNY, CDR2 SVGAGI (reference sequence). CDR3 sequence (DNA): TGTGCCAGCAGTCCCACCCAGGGTGTAGTCGTCTCCTACGAGCAGTACTTC. Amino acid sequence: CASSPTQGVVVSYEQYF.

V and J are TRBV18 and TRBJ1-5, with D tentatively TRBD1 (6 bases). The CDR3 spans 15 residues. Germline lookup yields CDR1 KGHSH and CDR2 LQKENI. The V end lost 3 bases, the J end lost 10 bases, and 19 bases lay between the germline ends. The CDR3 loop is CASSPSAGGGTPQHF. In DNA, the CDR3 is TGTGCCAGCTCACCTTCCGCGGGAGGGGGGACACCCCAGCATTTT.

This clone was detected only a few times. The chain carries TRBV29-1 and TRBJ1-3, with D unclear. The CDR3 covers 14 residues. CDR1 SQVTM and CDR2 ANQGSEA come from the germline V gene. Trimming cost V 4 bases and J 0 bases, with 10 bases left between them. CDR3 in amino acids: CSVVFATSGNTIYF. In DNA, the CDR3 is TGCAGCGTTGTTTTTGCTACCTCTGGAAACACCATATATTTT.

The chain carries TRBV5-1 and TRBJ2-7, with 8 positions matching TRBD1. The CDR3 totals 16 residues. Losses at the gene ends were 4 bases for V and 0 bases for J; bases not matched to a gene: 9. Germline CDR1 is SGHRS and CDR2 is YFSETQ. For the CDR3, the DNA is TGCGCCAGCAGCCCGACCGGGACAGGAAGCTCCTACGAGCAGTACTTC. Its protein product is CASSPTGTGSSYEQYF.

The V and J genes are TRBV9 and TRBJ2-1; TRBD2 aligns across 14 bases. The CDR3 totals 19 residues. The ends lost 0 bases at V and 5 bases at J; junction bases unmatched: 10. Per germline, CDR1 SGDLS and CDR2 YYNGEE. CDR3 protein: CASSVGIGLAGGSHNEQFF. The CDR3 nucleotides read TGTGCCAGCAGCGTAGGTATTGGACTAGCGGGAGGATCACACAATGAGCAGTTCTTC.

The chain recombines TRBV6-5 with TRBJ2-1; the D is unclear. Looked up from germline, CDR1 is MNHEY and CDR2 is SVGAGI. The CDR3 length is 14 residues. Trimming pared 6 bases from V and 4 bases from J, leaving 13 bases between. CDR3 nucleotides: TGTGCCAGCAGGGGCCAGGCAGAATACAATGAGCAGTTCTTC. This translates into CASRGQAEYNEQFF.

The chain uses TRBV7-9 and TRBJ2-3, with TRBD1 matching over 9 bases. CDR1 is SEHNR, CDR2 FQNEAQ, per germline (reference sequence). Trimming removed 1 base from V and 6 bases from J; junction bases left unmatched: 8. The CDR3 spans 16 residues. CDR3 in DNA: TGTGCCAGCAGCTTAGGGGGGACAGGGACTTTGGATACGCAGTATTTT. This translates into CASSLGGTGTLDTQYF.

DNA for the CDR3: TGTGCCAGCAGCCAAGTTGCTAGCCGCAATGAGCAGTTCTTC. Encoded protein: CASSQVASRNEQFF. This chain uses TRBV14 with TRBJ2-1; D possibly corresponds to TRBD2 (5 bases). This CDR3 has 14 amino acids. CDR1 SGHDN and CDR2 FVKESK come from the germline V gene. V was shortened by 1 base and J by 6 bases, with 10 bases between the two germline ends.

The chain has TRBV11-2 and TRBJ1-1, with TRBD1 identical over 8 bases. The junction had 8 bases not matched to a gene; V was cut back by 9 bases and J by 5 bases. Germline-derived CDR1 and CDR2 are SGHAT and FQNNGV. The CDR3 consists of 13 residues. The CDR3 DNA sequence: TGTGCCAGTAGTGGCAGGGGGCGGACTGAAGCTTTCTTT. Translating it yields CASSGRGRTEAFF.

This chain uses TRBV6-5 with TRBJ2-2, with D possibly being TRBD2 (5 bases). Germline CDR1 reads MNHEY; CDR2 reads SVGAGI. There are 14 residues in the CDR3. V gave up 7 bases and J gave up 4 bases, with 13 bases separating them. This chain's CDR3 is CASTRGSGTGELFF. CDR3 bases: TGTGCCAGCACCCGGGGTTCCGGCACCGGGGAGCTGTTTTTT.

This chain uses TRBV6-5 with TRBJ2-3; possible D gene TRBD1, 5 bases. V was pared by 6 bases and J by 3 bases, with 13 bases between. Germline assignment: CDR1 MNHEY and CDR2 SVGAGI. There are 14 residues in the CDR3. The CDR3 nucleotides are TGTGCCAGCAGGTACACGGCAGGGACAGATACGCAGTATTTT. Its protein product is CASRYTAGTDTQYF.

CDR3 DNA sequence: TGTGCCACCAGTGCTATAGGGGCGAACACCGGGGAGCTGTTTTTT. Translated: CATSAIGANTGELFF. The chain recombines TRBV24-1 with TRBJ2-2; TRBD1 is a possible D gene (5 bases). CDR3 size: 15 residues. The germline CDR1 and CDR2 sequences are KGHDR and SFDVKD. V lost 5 bases, J lost 0 bases, and 9 bases lay in between.

The chain joins TRBV6-5 to TRBJ2-2; D is unresolved. CDR1 and CDR2 from the germline V gene are MNHEY and SVGAGI. Trimming pared 2 bases from V and 7 bases from J, leaving 8 bases between. The CDR3 runs to 13 residues. The CDR3 DNA sequence: TGTGCCAGCAGTTACCCCTCAGGCGGGGAGCTGTTTTTT. It yields the protein CASSYPSGGELFF.

CDR3 protein: CASSLTLGGNQETQYF. The CDR3 DNA reads TGTGCCAGCAGCCTTACTCTGGGGGGTAACCAAGAGACCCAGTACTTC. The chain carries TRBV5-6 and TRBJ2-5, with D maybe TRBD2 (6 bases). The germline gives CDR1 SGHDT, CDR2 YYEEEE. Deletions cut 4 bases from V and 0 bases from J, with 16 bases between. The CDR3 is made up of 16 amino acids.

The rearrangement links TRBV7-9 to TRBJ2-3; D perhaps matches TRBD2 (5 bases). Trimming shortened V by 4 bases and J by 0 bases, and 8 bases separated the two germline ends. Germline loops: CDR1 SEHNR, CDR2 FQNEAQ (reference sequence). The CDR3 contains 14 residues. The CDR3 loop reads CASSSGLSTDTQYF. The CDR3 DNA is TGTGCCAGCAGCTCCGGACTGAGCACAGATACGCAGTATTTT. Looking up the rest from reference TRBV7-9 and TRBJ2-3 gives the full variable domain: DTGVSQNPRHKITKRGQNVTFRCDPISEHNRLYWYRQTLGQGPEFLTYFQNEAQLEKSRLLSDRFSAERPKGSFSTLEIQRTEQGDSAMYLCASSSGLSTDTQYFGPGTRLTVL.

J is TRBJ2-1 and V is TRBV24-1; tentatively, D is TRBD2 (5 bases). Per germline, CDR1 KGHDR and CDR2 SFDVKD. The CDR3 is 14 amino acids. V lost 2 bases to trimming and J lost 5 bases, with 9 bases between them. DNA for the CDR3: TGTGCCACCAGTGATTCGTACGGGGACAATGAGCAGTTCTTC. This gives the protein CATSDSYGDNEQFF.

This chain links TRBV5-1 with TRBJ2-7, with 8 bases identical to TRBD2. Trimming took 4 bases from V and 3 from J; bases not matched to a gene: 9. Germline CDR1 and CDR2: SGHRS and YFSETQ. The CDR3 runs to 15 residues. CDR3 region: CASSPNSGAHYEQYF. CDR3 DNA: TGCGCCAGCAGCCCAAATAGCGGGGCGCACTACGAGCAGTACTTC.

The V gene is TRBV5-1, the J gene TRBJ2-2, with TRBD2 identical over 8 bases. CDR3 length: 15 residues. V shed 4 bases and J 7 bases; nucleotides not matched to a gene: 9. Germline values: CDR1 SGHRS, CDR2 YFSETQ. As DNA, the CDR3 is TGCGCCAGCAGCGCCGGGACTAGAAGGTTCGGGGAGCTGTTTTTT. Its protein product is CASSAGTRRFGELFF.

The rearrangement links TRBV7-2 to TRBJ2-3; 8 bases map to TRBD2. CDR3 size: 14 residues. Looked up from germline, CDR1 is SGHTA and CDR2 is FQGNSA. Unmatched junction bases numbered 8, after V lost 5 bases and J lost 7 bases. This CDR3 is CASSTGTSGYTQYF. The CDR3 DNA reads as TGTGCCAGCAGCACCGGGACTAGTGGTTATACGCAGTATTTT.

The CDR3 DNA follows: TGTGCCAGCTCGCTAGCGCAGTACAATGAGCAGTTCTTC. Translated, it gives CASSLAQYNEQFF. The chain carries TRBV18 and TRBJ2-1; perhaps TRBD2 as D (6 bases). Trimming took 6 bases from V and 4 from J, leaving 10 bases between them. The CDR3 has 13 amino acids. Germline V CDR1 and CDR2: KGHSH, LQKENI.

V is TRBV12-5 and J is TRBJ2-1; 14 bases match TRBD2. CDR3 length: 18 amino acids. J lost 4 bases, V lost 8 bases, and 13 bases had no gene match. Per the germline V gene, CDR1 is LGHNT and CDR2 is FRNRAP. CDR3 in DNA: TGTGCTAGTTCCCAATCCGGGACTAGCGGGAGAGGATACAATGAGCAGTTCTTC. Protein product: CASSQSGTSGRGYNEQFF.